These 14 T cell receptor beta chains were all obtained from the same sample, sequenced in a study of post-analysis software for immune sequencing data (dated by TCRdb to the mid-2010s). For these receptors, no antigen is known. Results and caveats for the whole study, not just this receptor: Roughly 5 TRBV segments, including TRBV5-6, TRBV5-1 and TRBV20-1, were significantly more frequent in patients than controls.

The protocol used for the library was PCR. Sequenced using an Illumina HiSeq 2500. To reduce PCR and sequencing biases, unique molecular identifiers were incorporated into the TCR beta cDNA libraries. The public reads were reanalyzed by TCRdb: fastp trimming at Q25, MiXCR alignment, in-frame beta chains only. Every entry covers one CDR3 protein and lists the most common genes and DNA from its rows. Within this sample are 380,000 or so distinct CDR3 sequences, with 30% to 45% of them counted one time only. The ten largest make up roughly an eighth of the sample. The sequenced material came from blood. These receptors all stem from a girl aged 5 to 17 with multiple sclerosis.

The chain joins TRBV20-1 to TRBJ2-7; D tentatively reads TRBD1 or TRBD2 (5 bases each). The germline CDR1 and CDR2 sequences are DFQATT and SNEGSKA (reference sequence). Trimming shortened V by 3 bases and J by 7 bases, and 19 bases separated the two germline ends. There are 14 residues in the CDR3. This CDR3 is CSARLPGAMGEQYF. The CDR3 DNA follows: TGCAGTGCTAGGCTCCCCGGGGCTATGGGTGAGCAGTACTTC.

This clonotype was recorded a few times. The chain recombines TRBV27 with TRBJ2-5; a weak D match, TRBD2 (6 bases). The J call may be faulty, since TRBJ2-7 better matches the DNA end. This CDR3 contains 16 residues. Germline CDR1 reads MNHEY; CDR2 reads SMNVEV (reference sequence). This chain's CDR3 is CASSASGVEGRYEQYF. CDR3 DNA sequence: TGTGCCAGCAGCGCTTCCGGGGTGGAGGGCCGCTACGAGCAGTACTTC.

The CDR3 region has the DNA TGTGCCAGCAGCCAAAGAGGGGTAGGCAATCAGCCCCAGCATTTT. Its translation: CASSQRGVGNQPQHF. J is TRBJ1-5 and V is TRBV3-1, with D possibly being TRBD1 (5 bases). The V gene's germline CDR1 is LGHDT and CDR2 YNNKEL (reference sequence). The V end was cut by 2 bases, the J end by 2 bases, with 10 bases between. The CDR3 totals 15 residues.

This clonotype was observed a single time. A much more abundant neighbour one base away suggests this may be a read error. This sequence joins TRBV2 and TRBJ2-7; maybe TRBD2 (5 bases). The germline V gene has CDR1 SNHLY and CDR2 FYNNEI. The CDR3 covers 11 residues. Deletions cut 8 bases from V and 7 bases from J, with 12 bases between. The CDR3 nucleotides read TGTGCCAGCCTCCGGGGAGATGAGCAGTACTTC. Protein: CASLRGDEQYF.

This chain links TRBV7-9 with TRBJ1-5; TRBD1 matches at 8 bases. V shed 0 bases and J 0 bases; nucleotides not matched to a gene: 13. This CDR3 comprises 20 residues. Germline V lookup: CDR1 SEHNR, CDR2 FQNEAQ (reference sequence). The CDR3 loop reads CASSLAEEGQGSYSNQPQHF. The CDR3 DNA is TGTGCCAGCAGCTTAGCGGAGGAAGGACAGGGATCCTATAGCAATCAGCCCCAGCATTTT.

This clonotype was seen a few times. The chain employs TRBV12-3 or TRBV12-4 and TRBJ2-1; the D is unclear. The germline V and J ends were trimmed by 8 bases and 8 bases, with 10 bases remaining between them. The CDR3 is 11 amino acids. The CDR3 protein is CASGARDEQFF. The CDR3 nucleotides read TGTGCCAGCGGCGCAAGGGATGAGCAGTTCTTC.

This clonotype was counted at least ten times. The chain has TRBV5-1 and TRBJ2-5; D uncertain. The CDR3 spans 14 residues. The V gene lost 3 bases and the J gene lost 2 bases, with 11 bases spanning the gap. Germline CDR1 SGHRS, CDR2 YFSETQ. CDR3 sequence: CASSWGSEQETQYF. The CDR3 coding sequence is TGCGCCAGCAGCTGGGGTAGTGAGCAAGAGACCCAGTACTTC.

This clonotype was recorded a few times. CDR3: CASSPRGRWGVQETQYF. As DNA, the CDR3 is TGTGCCAGCAGCCCGAGGGGGCGTTGGGGGGTACAAGAGACCCAGTACTTC. The chain has TRBV6-6 and TRBJ2-5, with D perhaps matching TRBD1 (7 bases). Per germline, CDR1 MNHNY and CDR2 SVGAGI (reference sequence). The CDR3 spans 17 residues. Trimming left V 6 bases short and J 2 bases short, with 22 bases between.

This clonotype was observed a few times. The chain recombines TRBV12-5 with TRBJ1-5; D may be TRBD1 (6 bases). There are 14 residues in the CDR3. Germline-derived CDR1 and CDR2 are LGHNT and FRNRAP. The CDR3 nucleotides are TGTGTTAGGACAGCGCCGTATAGCAATCAGCCCCAGCATTTT. This sequence encodes CVRTAPYSNQPQHF.

V is TRBV12-3 or TRBV12-4 and J is TRBJ1-5, with D maybe TRBD1 (5 bases). V gave up 7 bases and J gave up 4 bases, with 14 bases separating them. The CDR3 contains 14 residues. The CDR3 DNA reads TGTGCCAGCACCCTCGGGGGACCTAATCAGCCCCAGCATTTT. Amino acids: CASTLGGPNQPQHF.

This clonotype was picked up a small number of times. This chain joins TRBV29-1 and TRBJ2-3; tentatively, D is TRBD2 (7 bases). The CDR3 length is 13 residues. Germline V gene data show CDR1 as SQVTM and CDR2 as ANQGSEA. The germline V and J ends were trimmed by 7 bases and 2 bases, with 13 bases remaining between them. The CDR3 loop reads CSALGGPTDTQYF. The CDR3, as DNA: TGCAGCGCACTGGGGGGGCCCACAGATACGCAGTATTTT.

This clonotype occurred a few times. The J gene is TRBJ2-5, the V gene TRBV5-1, with 8 bases fitting TRBD1. This CDR3 has 14 residues. V lost 0 bases to trimming and J lost 9 bases; unmatched junction nucleotides: 7. Looked up from germline, CDR1 is SGHRS and CDR2 is YFSETQ. As DNA, the CDR3 is TGCGCCAGCAGCTTGGAACAGGGGGTGCTTCCCCAGTACTTC. This codes for CASSLEQGVLPQYF.

V is TRBV14 and J is TRBJ2-7; D ambiguous. The last part of the DNA fits TRBJ2-5 better; the J call may be wrong. Germline CDR1 and CDR2: SGHDN and FVKESK. This CDR3 contains 12 residues. CDR3 in amino acids: CASSHEVETQYF. Here the CDR3 DNA reads TGTGCCAGCAGCCATGAAGTGGAGACCCAGTACTTC.

This chain links TRBV5-1 with TRBJ2-1, with D possibly called TRBD1 or TRBD2 (7 bases each). There are 17 residues in the CDR3. The V gene's germline CDR1 is SGHRS and CDR2 YFSETQ. Trimming took off 1 base at V and 2 bases at J, with 16 bases between the two ends. CDR3 amino acids: CASSLRGRGGAYNEQFF. The CDR3 DNA sequence: TGCGCCAGCAGCTTGAGGGGGCGCGGGGGTGCCTACAATGAGCAGTTCTTC.